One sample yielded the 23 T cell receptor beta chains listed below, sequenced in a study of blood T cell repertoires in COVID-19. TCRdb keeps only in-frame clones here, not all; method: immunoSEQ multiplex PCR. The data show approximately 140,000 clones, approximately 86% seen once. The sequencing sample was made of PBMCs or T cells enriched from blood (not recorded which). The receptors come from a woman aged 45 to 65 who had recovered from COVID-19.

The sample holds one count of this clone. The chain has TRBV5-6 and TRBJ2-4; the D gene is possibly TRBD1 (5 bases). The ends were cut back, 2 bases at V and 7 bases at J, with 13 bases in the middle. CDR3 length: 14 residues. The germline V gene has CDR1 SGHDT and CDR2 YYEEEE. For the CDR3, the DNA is TGTGCCAGCAGCTTCCCAGGGCTCCAGAACATTCAGTACTTC. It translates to CASSFPGLQNIQYF.

Here the CDR3 reads CASRVGDGGAKNIQYF. The CDR3 coding sequence is TGTGCCAGCAGGGTAGGGGACGGGGGAGCCAAAAACATTCAGTACTTC. This chain joins TRBV2 and TRBJ2-4; weak D call: TRBD2 (6 bases). V lost 6 bases and J 0 bases, leaving 15 bases between the germline ends. Per the germline V gene, CDR1 is SNHLY and CDR2 is FYNNEI. The CDR3 spans 16 residues.

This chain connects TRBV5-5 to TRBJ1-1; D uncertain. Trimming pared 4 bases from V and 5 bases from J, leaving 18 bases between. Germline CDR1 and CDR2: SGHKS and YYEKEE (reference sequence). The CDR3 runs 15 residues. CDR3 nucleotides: TGTGCCAGCAGCCGAGCGAGTCCGGTTGGTACTGAAGCTTTCTTT. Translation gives CASSRASPVGTEAFF.

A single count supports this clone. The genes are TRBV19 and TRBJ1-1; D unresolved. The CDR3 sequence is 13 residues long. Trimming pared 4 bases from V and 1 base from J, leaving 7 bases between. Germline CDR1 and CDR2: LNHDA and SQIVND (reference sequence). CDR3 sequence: CASSTPGNTEAFF. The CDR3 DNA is TGTGCCAGTAGTACCCCGGGGAACACTGAAGCTTTCTTT.

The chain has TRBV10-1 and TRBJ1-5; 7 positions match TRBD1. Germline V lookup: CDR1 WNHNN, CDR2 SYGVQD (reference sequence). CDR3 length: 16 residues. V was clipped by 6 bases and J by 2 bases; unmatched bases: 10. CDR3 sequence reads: CASSDRDPRCNQPQHF. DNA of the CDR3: TGCGCCAGCAGCGACAGGGACCCAAGGTGCAATCAGCCCCAGCATTTT.

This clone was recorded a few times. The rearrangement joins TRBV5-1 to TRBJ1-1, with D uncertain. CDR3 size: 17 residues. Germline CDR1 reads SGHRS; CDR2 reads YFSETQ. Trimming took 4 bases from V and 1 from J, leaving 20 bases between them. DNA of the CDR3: TGCGCCAGCAGCGTATCGCGCGCCGTGCCCGAGAACACTGAAGCTTTCTTT. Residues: CASSVSRAVPENTEAFF.

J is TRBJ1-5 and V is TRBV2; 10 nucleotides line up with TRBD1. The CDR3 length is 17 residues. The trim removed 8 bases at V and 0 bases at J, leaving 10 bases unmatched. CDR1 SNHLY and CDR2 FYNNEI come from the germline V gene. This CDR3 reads CASGRQGAEYSNQPQHF. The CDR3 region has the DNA TGTGCCAGCGGAAGACAGGGGGCGGAATATAGCAATCAGCCCCAGCATTTT.

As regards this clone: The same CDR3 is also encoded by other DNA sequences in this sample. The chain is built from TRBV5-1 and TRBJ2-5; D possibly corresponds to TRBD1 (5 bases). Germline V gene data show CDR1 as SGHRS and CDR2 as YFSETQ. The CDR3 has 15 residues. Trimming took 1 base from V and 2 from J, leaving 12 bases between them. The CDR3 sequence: CASSLLQGPQETQYF. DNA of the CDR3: TGCGCCAGCAGCTTGTTGCAGGGCCCTCAAGAGACCCAGTACTTC. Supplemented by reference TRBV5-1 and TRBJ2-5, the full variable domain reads KAGVTQTPRYLIKTRGQQVTLSCSPISGHRSVSWYQQTPGQGLQFLFEYFSETQRNKGNFPGRFSGRQFSNSRSEMNVSTLELGDSALYLCASSLLQGPQETQYFGPGTRLLVL.

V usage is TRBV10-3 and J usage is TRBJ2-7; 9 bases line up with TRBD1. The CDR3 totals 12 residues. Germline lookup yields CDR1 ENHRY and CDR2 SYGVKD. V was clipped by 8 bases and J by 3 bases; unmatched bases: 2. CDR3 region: CAIGTGNYEQYF. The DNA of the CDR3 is TGTGCCATCGGGACAGGGAACTACGAGCAGTACTTC.

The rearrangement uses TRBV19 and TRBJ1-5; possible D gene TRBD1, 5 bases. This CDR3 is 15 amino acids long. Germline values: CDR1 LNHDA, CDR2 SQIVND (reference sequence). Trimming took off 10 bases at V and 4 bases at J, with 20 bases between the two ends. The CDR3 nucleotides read TGTGCCACAGAGGCCCGTATCAGGGAAAATCAGCCCCAGCATTTT. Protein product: CATEARIRENQPQHF.

CDR3 sequence reads: CASILGTADYGYTF. The CDR3 DNA sequence: TGCGCCAGCATCCTAGGGACAGCGGACTATGGCTACACCTTC. The J gene is TRBJ1-2, the V gene TRBV10-2, with 7 positions matching TRBD1. V was pared by 7 bases and J by 3 bases, with 8 bases of the junction left unmatched. The CDR3 sequence is 14 residues long. Germline CDR1 reads WSHSY; CDR2 reads SAAADI.

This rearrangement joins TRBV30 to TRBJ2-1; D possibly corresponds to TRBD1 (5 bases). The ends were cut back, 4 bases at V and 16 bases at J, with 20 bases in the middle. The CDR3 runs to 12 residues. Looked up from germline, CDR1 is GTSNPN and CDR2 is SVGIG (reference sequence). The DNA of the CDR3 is TGTGCCTGGAATTGGGGCGGCTATCAGGTTTTCTTC. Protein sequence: CAWNWGGYQVFF.

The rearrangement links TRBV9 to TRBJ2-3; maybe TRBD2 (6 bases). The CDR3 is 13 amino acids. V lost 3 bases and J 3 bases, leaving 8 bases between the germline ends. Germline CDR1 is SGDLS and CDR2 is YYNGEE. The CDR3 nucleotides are TGTGCCAGCAGCGCAGGAGGGACAGATACGCAGTATTTT. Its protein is CASSAGGTDTQYF.

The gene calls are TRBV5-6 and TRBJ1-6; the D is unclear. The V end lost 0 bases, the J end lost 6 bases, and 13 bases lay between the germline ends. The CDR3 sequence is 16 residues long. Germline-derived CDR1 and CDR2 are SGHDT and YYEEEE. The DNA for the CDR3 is TGTGCCAGCAGCTTGGCACCAACAGCCTTTAATTCACCCCTCCACTTT. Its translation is CASSLAPTAFNSPLHF.

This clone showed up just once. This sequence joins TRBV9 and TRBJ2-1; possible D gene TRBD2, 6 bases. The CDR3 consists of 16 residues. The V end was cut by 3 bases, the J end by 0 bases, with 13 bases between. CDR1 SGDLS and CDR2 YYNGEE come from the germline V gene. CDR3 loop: CASSADYQSSYNEQFF. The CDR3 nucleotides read TGTGCCAGCAGCGCGGACTATCAAAGCTCCTACAATGAGCAGTTCTTC.

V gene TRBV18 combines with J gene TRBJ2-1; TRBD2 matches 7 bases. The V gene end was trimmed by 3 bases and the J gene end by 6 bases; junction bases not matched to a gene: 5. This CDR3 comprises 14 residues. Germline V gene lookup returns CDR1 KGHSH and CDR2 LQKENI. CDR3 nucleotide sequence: TGTGCCAGCTCACCTTCGGGGGGTTCCAATGAGCAGTTCTTC. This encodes CASSPSGGSNEQFF.

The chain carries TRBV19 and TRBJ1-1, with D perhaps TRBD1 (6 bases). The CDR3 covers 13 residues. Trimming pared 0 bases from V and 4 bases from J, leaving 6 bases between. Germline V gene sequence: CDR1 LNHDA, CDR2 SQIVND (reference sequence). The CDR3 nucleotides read TGTGCCAGTAGTATAGAAGGGGGCACTGAAGCTTTCTTT. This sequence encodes CASSIEGGTEAFF.

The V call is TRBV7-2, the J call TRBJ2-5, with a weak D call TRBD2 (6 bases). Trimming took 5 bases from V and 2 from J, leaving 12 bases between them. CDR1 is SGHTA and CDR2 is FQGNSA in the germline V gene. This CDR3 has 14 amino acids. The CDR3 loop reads CASSPPGLQETQYF. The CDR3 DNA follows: TGTGCCAGCAGCCCTCCGGGACTTCAAGAGACCCAGTACTTC.

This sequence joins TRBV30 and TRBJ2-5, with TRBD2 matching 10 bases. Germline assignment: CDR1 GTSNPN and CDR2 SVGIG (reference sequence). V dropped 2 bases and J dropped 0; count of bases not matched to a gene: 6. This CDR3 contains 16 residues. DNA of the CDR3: TGTGCCTGGAGTCCCCGGCTAGCGGGGGACCAAGAGACCCAGTACTTC. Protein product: CAWSPRLAGDQETQYF.

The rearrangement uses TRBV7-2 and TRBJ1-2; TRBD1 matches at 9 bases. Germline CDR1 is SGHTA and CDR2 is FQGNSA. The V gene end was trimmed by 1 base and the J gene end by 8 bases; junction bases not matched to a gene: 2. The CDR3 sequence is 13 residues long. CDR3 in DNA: TGTGCCAGCAGCTTAGTCGGGACAGGGGGCTACACCTTC. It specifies CASSLVGTGGYTF. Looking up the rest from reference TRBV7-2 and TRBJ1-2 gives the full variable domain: GAGVSQSPSNKVTEKGKDVELRCDPISGHTALYWYRQSLGQGLEFLIYFQGNSAPDKSGLPSDRFSAERTGGSVSTLTIQRTQQEDSAVYLCASSLVGTGGYTFGSGTRLTVV.

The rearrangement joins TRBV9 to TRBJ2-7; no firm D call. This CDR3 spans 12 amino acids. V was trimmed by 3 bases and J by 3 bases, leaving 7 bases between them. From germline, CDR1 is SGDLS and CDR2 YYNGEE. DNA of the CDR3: TGTGCCAGCAGCGATAACGGCTACGAGCAGTACTTC. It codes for CASSDNGYEQYF.

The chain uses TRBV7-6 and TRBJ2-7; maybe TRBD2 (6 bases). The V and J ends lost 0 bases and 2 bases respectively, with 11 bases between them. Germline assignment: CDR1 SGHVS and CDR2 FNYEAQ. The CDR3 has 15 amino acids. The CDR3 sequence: CASSLAGGGAYEQYF. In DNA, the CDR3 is TGTGCCAGCAGCTTAGCCGGGGGAGGCGCCTACGAGCAGTACTTC.

DNA for the CDR3: TGCGCCAGCAGCTCACAGGGGGCGCTTATAGGTAATGAGCAGTTCTTC. Amino acid sequence: CASSSQGALIGNEQFF. The chain uses TRBV5-1 and TRBJ2-1, with TRBD1 identical over 9 bases. This CDR3 contains 16 residues. J lost 7 bases, V lost 3 bases, and 11 bases had no gene match. Germline assignment: CDR1 SGHRS and CDR2 YFSETQ.